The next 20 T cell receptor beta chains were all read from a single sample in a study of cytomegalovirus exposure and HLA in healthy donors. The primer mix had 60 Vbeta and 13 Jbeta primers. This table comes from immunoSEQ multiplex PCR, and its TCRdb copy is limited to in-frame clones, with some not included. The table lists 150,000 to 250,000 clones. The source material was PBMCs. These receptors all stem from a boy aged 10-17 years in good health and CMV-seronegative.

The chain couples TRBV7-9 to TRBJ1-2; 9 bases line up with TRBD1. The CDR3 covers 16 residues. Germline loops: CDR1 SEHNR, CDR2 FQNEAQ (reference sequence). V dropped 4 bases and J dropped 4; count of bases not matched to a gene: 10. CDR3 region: CASSYATGTGTYGYTF. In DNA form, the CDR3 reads TGTGCCAGCAGCTACGCTACCGGGACAGGGACCTATGGCTACACCTTC.

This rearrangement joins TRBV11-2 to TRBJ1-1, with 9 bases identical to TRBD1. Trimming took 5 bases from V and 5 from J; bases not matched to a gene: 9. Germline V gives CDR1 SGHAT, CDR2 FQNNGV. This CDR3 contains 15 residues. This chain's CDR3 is CASSPIQGAGTEAFF. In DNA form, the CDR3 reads TGTGCCAGCAGCCCCATACAGGGGGCCGGAACTGAAGCTTTCTTT. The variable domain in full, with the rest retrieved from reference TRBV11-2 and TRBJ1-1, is EAGVAQSPRYKIIEKRQSVAFWCNPISGHATLYWYQQILGQGPKLLIQFQNNGVVDDSQLPKDRFSAERLKGVDSTLKIQPAKLEDSAVYLCASSPIQGAGTEAFFGQGTRLTVV.

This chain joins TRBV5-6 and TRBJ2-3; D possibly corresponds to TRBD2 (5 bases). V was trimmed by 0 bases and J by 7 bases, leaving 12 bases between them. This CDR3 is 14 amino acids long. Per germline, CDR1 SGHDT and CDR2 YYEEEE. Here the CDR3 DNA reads TGTGCCAGCAGCTTGGATGTCAGGACTCATACGCAGTATTTT. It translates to CASSLDVRTHTQYF.

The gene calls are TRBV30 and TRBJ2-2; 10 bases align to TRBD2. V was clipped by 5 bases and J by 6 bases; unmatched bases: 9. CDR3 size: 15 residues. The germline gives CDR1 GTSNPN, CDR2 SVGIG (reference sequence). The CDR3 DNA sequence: TGTGCCTGGCGTGGCCAGCGGGGGGGCTCCGGGGAGCTGTTTTTT. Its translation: CAWRGQRGGSGELFF. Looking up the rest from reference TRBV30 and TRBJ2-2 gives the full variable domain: SQTIHQWPATLVQPVGSPLSLECTVEGTSNPNLYWYRQAAGRGLQLLFYSVGIGQISSEVPQNLSASRPQDRQFILSSKKLLLSDSGFYLCAWRGQRGGSGELFFGEGSRLTVL.

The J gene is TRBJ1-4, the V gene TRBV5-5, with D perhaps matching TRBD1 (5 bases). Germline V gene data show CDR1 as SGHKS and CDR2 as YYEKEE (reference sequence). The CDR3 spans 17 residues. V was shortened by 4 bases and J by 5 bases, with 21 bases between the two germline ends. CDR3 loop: CASSQGGGSRLNEKLFF. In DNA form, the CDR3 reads TGTGCCAGCAGCCAGGGCGGGGGGAGCAGGTTGAATGAAAAACTGTTTTTT.

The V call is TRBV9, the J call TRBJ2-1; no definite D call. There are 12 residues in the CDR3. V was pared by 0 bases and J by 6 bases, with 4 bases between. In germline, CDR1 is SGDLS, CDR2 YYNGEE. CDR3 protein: CASSVATNEQFF. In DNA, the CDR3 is TGTGCCAGCAGCGTAGCTACCAATGAGCAGTTCTTC. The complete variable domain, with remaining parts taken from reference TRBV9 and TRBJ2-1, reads DSGVTQTPKHLITATGQRVTLRCSPRSGDLSVYWYQQSLDQGLQFLIQYYNGEERAKGNILERFSAQQFPDLHSELNLSSLELGDSALYFCASSVATNEQFFGPGTRLTVL.

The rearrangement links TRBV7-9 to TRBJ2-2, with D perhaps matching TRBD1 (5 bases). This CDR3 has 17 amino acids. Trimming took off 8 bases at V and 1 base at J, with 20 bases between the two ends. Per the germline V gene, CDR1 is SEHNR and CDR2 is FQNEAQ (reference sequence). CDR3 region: CASLLDRGPQNTGELFF. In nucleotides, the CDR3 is TGTGCCAGCTTACTGGATAGGGGTCCCCAGAACACCGGGGAGCTGTTTTTT.

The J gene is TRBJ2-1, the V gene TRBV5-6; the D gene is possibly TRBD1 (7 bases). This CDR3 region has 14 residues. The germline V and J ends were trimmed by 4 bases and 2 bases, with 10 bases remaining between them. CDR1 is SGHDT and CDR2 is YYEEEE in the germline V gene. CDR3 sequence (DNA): TGTGCCAGCAGCCGCGGGACAGCCTACAATGAGCAGTTCTTC. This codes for CASSRGTAYNEQFF.

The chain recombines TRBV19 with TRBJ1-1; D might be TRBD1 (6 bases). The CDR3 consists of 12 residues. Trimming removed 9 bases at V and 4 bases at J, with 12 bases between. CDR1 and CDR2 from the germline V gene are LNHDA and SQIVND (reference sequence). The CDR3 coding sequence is TGTGCCAGCCGGGGGGCGCGCACTGAAGCTTTCTTT. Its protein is CASRGARTEAFF. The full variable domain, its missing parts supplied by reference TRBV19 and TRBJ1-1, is DGGITQSPKYLFRKEGQNVTLSCEQNLNHDAMYWYRQDPGQGLRLIYYSQIVNDFQKGDIAEGYSVSREKKESFPLTVTSAQKNPTAFYLCASRGARTEAFFGQGTRLTVV.

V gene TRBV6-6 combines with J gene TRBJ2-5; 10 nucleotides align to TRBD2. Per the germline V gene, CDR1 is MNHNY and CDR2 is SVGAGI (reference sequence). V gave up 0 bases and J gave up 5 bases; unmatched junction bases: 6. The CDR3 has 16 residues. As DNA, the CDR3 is TGTGCCAGCAGTTACTCTAGGAGCGGGGGGGCCGAGACCCAGTACTTC. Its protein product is CASSYSRSGGAETQYF.

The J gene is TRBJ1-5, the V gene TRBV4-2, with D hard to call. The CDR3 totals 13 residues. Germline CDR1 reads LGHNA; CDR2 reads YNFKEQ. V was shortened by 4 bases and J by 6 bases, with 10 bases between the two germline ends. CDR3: CASSPPGVQPQHF. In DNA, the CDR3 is TGTGCCAGCAGCCCTCCCGGGGTTCAGCCCCAGCATTTT.

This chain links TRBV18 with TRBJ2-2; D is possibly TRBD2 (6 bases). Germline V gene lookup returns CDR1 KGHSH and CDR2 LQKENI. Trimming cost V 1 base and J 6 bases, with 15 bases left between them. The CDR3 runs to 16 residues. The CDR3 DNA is TGTGCCAGCTCACCACTCCCCGCGGGGTCGGCCGGGGAGCTGTTTTTT. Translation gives CASSPLPAGSAGELFF.

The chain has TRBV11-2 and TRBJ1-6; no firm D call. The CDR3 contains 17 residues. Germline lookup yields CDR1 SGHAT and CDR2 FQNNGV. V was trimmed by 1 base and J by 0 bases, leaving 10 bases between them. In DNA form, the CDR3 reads TGTGCCAGCAGCTTAGTGGAGTGGAGCTCCTATAATTCACCCCTCCACTTT. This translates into CASSLVEWSSYNSPLHF. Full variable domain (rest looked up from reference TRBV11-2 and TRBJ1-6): EAGVAQSPRYKIIEKRQSVAFWCNPISGHATLYWYQQILGQGPKLLIQFQNNGVVDDSQLPKDRFSAERLKGVDSTLKIQPAKLEDSAVYLCASSLVEWSSYNSPLHFGNGTRLTVT.

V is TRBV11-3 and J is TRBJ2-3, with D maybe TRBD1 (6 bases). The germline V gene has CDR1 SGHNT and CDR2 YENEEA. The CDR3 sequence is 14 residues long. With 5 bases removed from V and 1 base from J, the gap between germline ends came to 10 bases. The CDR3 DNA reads TGTGCCAGCAGCCCGGACAGTCGCACAGATACGCAGTATTTT. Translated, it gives CASSPDSRTDTQYF.

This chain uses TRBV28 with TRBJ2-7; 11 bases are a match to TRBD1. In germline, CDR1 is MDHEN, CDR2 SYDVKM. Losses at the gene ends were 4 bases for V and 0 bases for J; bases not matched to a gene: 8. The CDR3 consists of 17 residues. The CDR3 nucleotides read TGTGCCAGCAGTTATAGCAGGGGGACAGGGGGCTCCTACGAGCAGTACTTC. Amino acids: CASSYSRGTGGSYEQYF.

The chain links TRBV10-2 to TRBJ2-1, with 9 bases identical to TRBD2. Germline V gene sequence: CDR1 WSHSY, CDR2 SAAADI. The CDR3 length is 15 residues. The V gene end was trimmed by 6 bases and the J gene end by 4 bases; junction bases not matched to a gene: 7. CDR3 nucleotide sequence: TGCGCCAGCAGAGGAGGTAGCGGGGGTTACAATGAGCAGTTCTTC. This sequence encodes CASRGGSGGYNEQFF.

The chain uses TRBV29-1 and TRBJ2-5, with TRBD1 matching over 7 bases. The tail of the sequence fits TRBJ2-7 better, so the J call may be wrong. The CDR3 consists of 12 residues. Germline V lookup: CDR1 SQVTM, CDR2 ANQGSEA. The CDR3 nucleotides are TGCAGCGTTGGTCAGGGGGTCGACGAGCAGTACTTC. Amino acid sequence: CSVGQGVDEQYF.

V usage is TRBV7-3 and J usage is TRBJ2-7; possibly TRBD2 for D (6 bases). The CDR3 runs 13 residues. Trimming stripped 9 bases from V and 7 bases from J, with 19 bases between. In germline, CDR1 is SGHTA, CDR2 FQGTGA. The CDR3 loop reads CASSFGGNGEQYF. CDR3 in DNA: TGTGCCAGTTCCTTTGGGGGGAATGGGGAGCAGTACTTC.

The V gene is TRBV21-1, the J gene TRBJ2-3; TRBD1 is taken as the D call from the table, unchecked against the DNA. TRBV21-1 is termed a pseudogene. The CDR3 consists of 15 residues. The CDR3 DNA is TGTGCCAGCAGCAAAGCTTTACAGGGAGCAGATACGCAGTATTTT. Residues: CASSKALQGADTQYF.

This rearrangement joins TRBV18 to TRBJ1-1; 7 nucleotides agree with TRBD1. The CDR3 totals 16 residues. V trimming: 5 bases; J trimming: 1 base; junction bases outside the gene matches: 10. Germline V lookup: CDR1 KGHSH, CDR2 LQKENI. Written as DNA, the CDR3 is TGTGCCAGCTCATTGGGACAGCCAGCCCAGAACACTGAAGCTTTCTTT. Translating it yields CASSLGQPAQNTEAFF.